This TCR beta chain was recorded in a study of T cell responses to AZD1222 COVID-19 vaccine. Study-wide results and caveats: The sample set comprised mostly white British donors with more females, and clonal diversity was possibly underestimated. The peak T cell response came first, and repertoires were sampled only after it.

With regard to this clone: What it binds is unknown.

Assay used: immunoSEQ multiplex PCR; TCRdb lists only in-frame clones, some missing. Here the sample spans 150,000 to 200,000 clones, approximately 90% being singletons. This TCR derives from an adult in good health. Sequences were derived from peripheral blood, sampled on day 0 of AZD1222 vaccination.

In DNA, the CDR3 is TGTGCCAGTAGTTTGGGGCAGGGGCGCTACGAGCAGTACTTC. This codes for CASSLGQGRYEQYF. This chain joins TRBV19 and TRBJ2-7, with D possibly TRBD1 on 6 matching bases. Germline lookup yields CDR1 LNHDA and CDR2 SQIVND (reference sequence). The CDR3 has 14 amino acids. Trimming stripped 5 bases from V and 3 bases from J, with 14 bases between.